This T cell receptor beta chain was captured in a study of early T cells in non-severe SARS-CoV-2 infection. Whole-study context: Unsorted whole-blood RNA was sequenced in bulk, leaving chains unpaired.

Individual cDNA molecules received unique molecular identifiers during library preparation. TCRdb re-called the 5' RACE reads with MiXCR, one entry per CDR3 protein. In the table there are about 43,000 distinct CDR3 sequences, roughly 10% of which are singletons. Regarding the study as a whole: In VDJdb matching, anti-spike CD8 responses were favored while private and CD4 specificities went missing.

This clonotype has more than one count but fewer than ten. The antigen remains unidentified. The receptor was isolated from an adult who was a healthcare worker with PCR-confirmed SARS-CoV-2 infection or an uninfected control (not recorded which). What was sequenced was whole blood.

CDR3 sequence: CSGSGAGDTQYF. CDR3 coding DNA: TGCAGTGGCTCCGGGGCCGGGGATACGCAGTATTTT. The V and J genes are TRBV20-1 and TRBJ2-3; the D call may be TRBD1 or TRBD2 (5 bases each). The CDR3 runs 12 residues. Germline-derived CDR1 and CDR2 are DFQATT and SNEGSKA (reference sequence). Trimming removed 7 bases from V and 6 bases from J, with 14 bases in between.